The entry below describes one TCR beta chain. Its target is unknown. The sample belongs to a study of Ad26.COV2.S vaccination and SARS-CoV-2 variants. Overall study context: Among those in the COV1001 Ad26.COV2.S trial arm was the donor. By the intramuscular route, Ad26.COV2.S was given once, or twice 56 days apart.

Treatment specified: about 20 received Ad26.COV2.S at low or high dose, single or two shots; several received placebo; per-sample allocation not given. The investigators took samples on day 63 after the first vaccine or placebo injection. This table comes from immunoSEQ multiplex PCR, and its TCRdb copy is limited to in-frame clones, with some not included. The sample comprises some 390,000 clones, roughly 90% of which are singletons, and under 2% rests with the top ten. Germline assignment: CDR1 LNHNV and CDR2 YYDKDF (reference sequence). CDR3 length: 14 amino acids. Deletions cut 0 bases from V and 3 bases from J, with 8 bases between. Whole-study findings and limits: Compared with placebo recipients, vaccine recipients had higher spike-specific TCR breadth. Recipients of vaccine and of placebo showed similar breadth of their non-spike TCR repertoires.

This TCR came from a person aged 18-65 years who received the Ad26.COV2.S COVID-19 vaccine or a placebo. The sequenced sample was peripheral blood, obtained in a trial of Ad26.COV2.S vaccine versus placebo. The chain has TRBV15 and TRBJ1-1; D is undetermined. The CDR3 here is CATSRDLRDTEAFF. In nucleotides, the CDR3 is TGTGCCACCAGCAGAGATCTTAGGGACACTGAAGCTTTCTTT.